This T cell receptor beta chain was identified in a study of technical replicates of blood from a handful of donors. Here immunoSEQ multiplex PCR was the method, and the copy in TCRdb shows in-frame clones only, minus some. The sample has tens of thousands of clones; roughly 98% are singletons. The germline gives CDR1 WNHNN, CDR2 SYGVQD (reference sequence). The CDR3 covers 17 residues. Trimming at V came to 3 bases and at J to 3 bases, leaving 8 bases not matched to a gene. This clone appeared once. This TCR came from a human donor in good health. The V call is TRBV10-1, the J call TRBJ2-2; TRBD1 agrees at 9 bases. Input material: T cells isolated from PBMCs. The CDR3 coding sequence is TGCGCCAGCAGTGACCTCTGGACAGGGGACGACACCGGGGAGCTGTTTTTT. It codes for CASSDLWTGDDTGELFF.